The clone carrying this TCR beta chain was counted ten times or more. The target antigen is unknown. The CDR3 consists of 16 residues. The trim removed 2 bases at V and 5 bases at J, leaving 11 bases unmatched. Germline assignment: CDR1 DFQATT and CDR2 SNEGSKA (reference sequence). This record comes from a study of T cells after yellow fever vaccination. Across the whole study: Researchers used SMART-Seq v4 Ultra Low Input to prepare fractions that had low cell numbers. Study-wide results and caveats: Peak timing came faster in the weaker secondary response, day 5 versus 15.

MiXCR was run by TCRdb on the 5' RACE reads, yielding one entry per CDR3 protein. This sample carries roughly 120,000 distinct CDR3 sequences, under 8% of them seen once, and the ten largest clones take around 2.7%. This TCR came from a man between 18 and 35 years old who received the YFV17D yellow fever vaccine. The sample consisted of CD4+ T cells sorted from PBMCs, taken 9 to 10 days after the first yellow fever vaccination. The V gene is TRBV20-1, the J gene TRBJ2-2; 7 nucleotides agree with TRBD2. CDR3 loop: CSARPPGRGKTGELFF. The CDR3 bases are TGCAGTGCTAGACCTCCGGGGAGGGGAAAAACCGGGGAGCTGTTTTTT.